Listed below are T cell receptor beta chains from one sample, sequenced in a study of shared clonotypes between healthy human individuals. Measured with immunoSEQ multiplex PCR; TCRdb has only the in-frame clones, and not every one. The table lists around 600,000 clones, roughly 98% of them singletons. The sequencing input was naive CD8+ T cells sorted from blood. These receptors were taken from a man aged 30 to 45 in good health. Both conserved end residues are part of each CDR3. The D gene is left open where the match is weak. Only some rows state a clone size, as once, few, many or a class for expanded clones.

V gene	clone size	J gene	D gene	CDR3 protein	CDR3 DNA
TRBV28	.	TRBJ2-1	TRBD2	CASSKSGSAYNEQFF	TGTGCCAGCAGCAAGAGCGGGAGCGCCTACAATGAGCAGTTCTTC
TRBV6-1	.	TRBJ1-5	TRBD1	CASSEADRGRQPQHF	TGTGCCAGCAGTGAAGCAGACAGGGGGCGTCAGCCCCAGCATTTT
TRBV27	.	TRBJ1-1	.	CASSSIESGTEAFF	TGTGCCAGCAGCTCCATAGAATCTGGCACTGAAGCTTTCTTT
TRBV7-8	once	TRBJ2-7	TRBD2	CASSSRLAGIYEQYF	TGTGCCAGCAGCTCGCGGCTAGCGGGAATCTACGAGCAGTACTTC
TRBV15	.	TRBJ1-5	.	CATSRDRGLQPQHF	TGTGCCACCAGCAGAGATCGGGGGCTGCAGCCCCAGCATTTT
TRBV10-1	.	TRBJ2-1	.	CASSKTGSSYNEQFF	TGCGCCAGCAGTAAAACAGGGAGCTCCTACAATGAGCAGTTCTTC
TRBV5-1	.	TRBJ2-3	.	CASSPGPESTDTQYF	TGCGCCAGCAGCCCCGGACCGGAGAGCACAGATACGCAGTATTTT
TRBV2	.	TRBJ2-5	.	CASKPPGLPLGQETQYF	TGTGCCAGCAAACCCCCGGGGCTACCTCTAGGTCAAGAGACCCAGTACTTC
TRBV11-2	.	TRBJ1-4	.	CASSILGTDEKLFF	TGTGCCAGCAGCATACTCGGGACGGATGAAAAACTGTTTTTT
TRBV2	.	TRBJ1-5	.	CATRRAMGALDQPQHF	TGTGCCACCCGCCGTGCTATGGGGGCGCTGGATCAGCCCCAGCATTTT
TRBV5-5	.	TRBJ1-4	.	CASSLWDREKLFF	TGTGCCAGCAGCTTGTGGGACCGCGAAAAACTGTTTTTT
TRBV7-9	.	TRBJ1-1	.	CASSLMNTEAFF	TGTGCCAGCAGCTTAATGAACACTGAAGCTTTCTTT
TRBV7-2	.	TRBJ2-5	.	CASSLKMYQETQYF	TGTGCCAGCAGCTTAAAAATGTACCAAGAGACCCAGTACTTC
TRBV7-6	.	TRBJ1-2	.	CASSPDTPGSRGYTF	TGTGCCAGCAGCCCGGACACCCCGGGGTCCAGGGGCTACACCTTC
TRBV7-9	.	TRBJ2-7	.	CASSDQRHEQYF	TGTGCCAGCAGCGATCAGCGCCACGAGCAGTACTTC
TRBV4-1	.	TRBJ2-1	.	CASSLVGLYNEQFF	TGCGCCAGCAGCCTGGTGGGACTGTACAATGAGCAGTTCTTC
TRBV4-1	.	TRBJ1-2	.	CASSQTPVANYGYTF	TGCGCCAGCAGCCAGACACCTGTAGCTAACTATGGCTACACCTTC
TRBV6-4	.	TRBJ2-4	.	CASSGGGNIQYF	TGTGCCAGCAGTGGAGGTGGAAACATTCAGTACTTC